Described below is a single TCR beta chain sequence and its context. The antigen is not known. This sample was taken from a study of graft-versus-host responses after intestinal transplantation. From germline, CDR1 is SNHLY and CDR2 FYNNEI. V was pared by 8 bases and J by 4 bases, with 8 bases between. The length of the CDR3 is 11 residues. The method was immunoSEQ multiplex PCR; TCRdb's version includes in-frame clones alone and lacks a portion of them. The repertoire holds 27,000 or so clones, with about 80% as singletons. The sequencing used unstimulated CD4+ T cells sorted from spleen or lymph node cells, collected before intestinal transplant. This chain connects TRBV2 to TRBJ1-2; D not resolved. The source is a human donor who received an intestinal transplant. DNA for the CDR3: TGTGCCAGCGGACTGACCTATGGCTACACCTTC. This encodes CASGLTYGYTF.